Shown below are 21 T cell receptor beta chains from a single sample sequenced in a study of T cells after yellow fever vaccination. TCRdb redid the calling of the 5' RACE reads with MiXCR, one entry per CDR3 protein. The table includes roughly 250,000 distinct CDR3 sequences, 10% to 15% detected once. Sequencing was performed on CD4+ T cells sorted from PBMCs, taken 45 days after the yellow fever booster vaccination. The origin of the receptors is a man aged 25-40 years who received the YFV17D yellow fever vaccine.

This chain joins TRBV28 and TRBJ2-5; TRBD2 aligns across 8 bases. CDR3 length equals 14 residues. CDR1 is MDHEN and CDR2 is SYDVKM in the germline V gene. V dropped 8 bases and J dropped 6; count of bases not matched to a gene: 11. CDR3 bases: TGTGCCAGCGGCGAGGCGGGAGGTATAAAGACCCAGTACTTC. This encodes CASGEAGGIKTQYF.

V usage is TRBV7-3 and J usage is TRBJ2-2; 12 bases agree with TRBD2. This CDR3 spans 16 amino acids. Losses at the gene ends were 5 bases for V and 2 bases for J; bases not matched to a gene: 3. CDR1 is SGHTA and CDR2 is FQGTGA in the germline V gene. CDR3 sequence reads: CASSQGLAGNTGELFF. As DNA, the CDR3 is TGTGCCAGCAGCCAGGGACTAGCGGGTAACACCGGGGAGCTGTTTTTT.

The chain has TRBV12-3 or TRBV12-4 and TRBJ1-2; D might be TRBD1 (6 bases). The CDR3 contains 13 residues. The germline V and J ends were trimmed by 5 bases and 4 bases, with 11 bases remaining between them. The CDR3 region has the DNA TGTGCCAGCAGTGCCACAGGGTCCTATGGCTACACCTTC. This gives the protein CASSATGSYGYTF.

This clonotype was seen a handful of times. The chain uses TRBV24-1 and TRBJ2-1; possible D gene TRBD2, 5 bases. V gave up 6 bases and J gave up 3 bases, with 11 bases separating them. CDR1 and CDR2 (germline): KGHDR, SFDVKD. The CDR3 consists of 14 residues. CDR3 in amino acids: CATSRGELYNEQFF. CDR3 sequence (DNA): TGTGCCACCAGTCGGGGAGAGCTCTACAATGAGCAGTTCTTC.

The rearrangement links TRBV7-9 to TRBJ2-5; 9 nucleotides align to TRBD2. This CDR3 region has 14 residues. The ends lost 2 bases at V and 5 bases at J; junction bases unmatched: 3. Per germline, CDR1 SEHNR and CDR2 FQNEAQ (reference sequence). The CDR3 spells CASSLRTSAETQYF. As DNA, the CDR3 is TGTGCCAGCAGCTTACGGACTAGCGCGGAGACCCAGTACTTC.

This clonotype has at least ten counts. The chain uses TRBV29-1 and TRBJ2-7; D assignment may be TRBD1 or TRBD2 (5 bases each). V lost 3 bases and J lost 7, with 10 bases in between. The CDR3 covers 11 residues. The germline V gene has CDR1 SQVTM and CDR2 ANQGSEA. The CDR3 sequence: CSVDEGLEQYF. CDR3 nucleotides: TGCAGCGTTGATGAGGGGTTGGAGCAGTACTTC.

This clonotype occurred a few times. The V and J genes are TRBV20-1 and TRBJ2-4, with 7 positions matching TRBD2. The CDR3 totals 15 residues. The germline CDR1 and CDR2 sequences are DFQATT and SNEGSKA (reference sequence). The J segment lost 8 bases and the V segment lost 0 bases, leaving 10 bases of the junction unmatched. CDR3 DNA: TGCAGTGCTAGAGATCATTCCGGGGGGTGGGACATTCAGTACTTC. Translated: CSARDHSGGWDIQYF.

Of note for this clonotype: A much larger clone lies one base from this, so it may be a read error. This rearrangement joins TRBV7-9 to TRBJ2-7; D may be TRBD1 (5 bases). Trimming took 8 bases from V and 6 from J, leaving 17 bases between them. CDR1 SEHNR and CDR2 FQNEAQ come from the germline V gene (reference sequence). The CDR3 length is 13 residues. The CDR3 region has the DNA TGTGCCAGCGGGGCTGGGGCTACCGCCGAGCAGTACTTC. It is translated as CASGAGATAEQYF. The whole variable domain, remainder taken from reference TRBV7-9 and TRBJ2-7, is DTGVSQNPRHKITKRGQNVTFRCDPISEHNRLYWYRQTLGQGPEFLTYFQNEAQLEKSRLLSDRFSAERPKGSFSTLEIQRTEQGDSAMYLCASGAGATAEQYFGPGTRLTVT.

This clonotype has a handful of counts. The chain has TRBV20-1 and TRBJ2-7; no definite D call. The V gene lost 6 bases and the J gene lost 5 bases, with 8 bases spanning the gap. The germline CDR1 and CDR2 sequences are DFQATT and SNEGSKA (reference sequence). The CDR3 covers 10 residues. The CDR3 DNA follows: TGCAGTGCCAAGTTCCACGAGCAGTACTTC. It is translated as CSAKFHEQYF.

The chain has TRBV5-6 and TRBJ2-3; 7 bases agree with TRBD1. After removal of 3 bases from V and 4 bases from J, the junction contained 5 bases not matched to a gene. Germline CDR1 and CDR2: SGHDT and YYEEEE. This CDR3 is 14 amino acids long. This CDR3 reads CASSSGQESDTQYF. CDR3 nucleotide sequence: TGTGCCAGCAGCTCTGGACAGGAGTCAGATACGCAGTATTTT.

The chain is built from TRBV6-2 or TRBV6-3 and TRBJ2-7; D might be TRBD1 or TRBD2, each matching 5 bases. CDR1 is MNHEY, CDR2 SVGEGT, per germline. The CDR3 totals 12 residues. Trimming left V 5 bases short and J 12 bases short, with 17 bases between. The CDR3 DNA is TGTGCCAGCAGTCCCCAGGGAGCGTGGCGGTACTTC. It specifies CASSPQGAWRYF.

This chain uses TRBV20-1 with TRBJ2-3; weak D call: TRBD1 (5 bases). This CDR3 is built from 13 residues. V lost 1 base and J lost 5, with 10 bases in between. Germline CDR1 DFQATT, CDR2 SNEGSKA (reference sequence). CDR3 amino acids: CSARGPQGDTQYF. CDR3 nucleotides: TGCAGTGCTAGAGGACCCCAGGGAGATACGCAGTATTTT.

This clonotype was seen a handful of times. The chain combines TRBV20-1 with TRBJ1-4; D is undetermined. CDR1 DFQATT and CDR2 SNEGSKA come from the germline V gene (reference sequence). V was pared by 0 bases and J by 3 bases, with 5 bases between. CDR3 size: 13 residues. CDR3 sequence: CSARDSPNEKLFF. The DNA of the CDR3 is TGCAGTGCTAGAGACAGTCCTAATGAAAAACTGTTTTTT.

The chain recombines TRBV6-6 with TRBJ1-6, with D perhaps matching TRBD1 (5 bases). Trimming took 4 bases from V and 4 from J, leaving 11 bases between them. The V gene's germline CDR1 is MNHNY and CDR2 SVGAGI (reference sequence). The CDR3 covers 15 residues. The CDR3 nucleotides read TGTGCCAGCAGTTCAGGACGGGGGTATAATTCACCCCTCCACTTT. This codes for CASSSGRGYNSPLHF.

In its sample, this clonotype was seen a few times. The rearrangement uses TRBV18 and TRBJ2-7; the D call may be TRBD1 or TRBD2 (5 bases each). Germline CDR1 and CDR2: KGHSH and LQKENI. V was clipped by 4 bases and J by 5 bases, with 9 bases between them. This CDR3 contains 12 residues. CDR3 bases: TGTGCCAGCTCACGATTGGGGGACGAGCAGTACTTC. Its translation is CASSRLGDEQYF.

The chain is built from TRBV28 and TRBJ2-7; D gene ambiguous. V dropped 7 bases and J dropped 0 bases, with 16 bases sitting between them. From germline, CDR1 is MDHEN and CDR2 SYDVKM. The CDR3 sequence is 15 residues long. The DNA for the CDR3 is TGTGCCAGCACGAGTCCCCCGGGCAGCTCCTACGAGCAGTACTTC. This gives the protein CASTSPPGSSYEQYF.

This clonotype was counted only a few times. CDR3 nucleotides: TGCAGTGCGGGGACGGGACAGGGTACCGAAAAACTGTTTTTT. Translation: CSAGTGQGTEKLFF. The chain recombines TRBV20-1 with TRBJ1-4, with 9 bases matching TRBD1. The CDR3 loop spans 14 amino acids. Germline values: CDR1 DFQATT, CDR2 SNEGSKA (reference sequence). The V gene end was trimmed by 6 bases and the J gene end by 8 bases; junction bases not matched to a gene: 10.

The sample holds a few counts of this clonotype. The DNA of the CDR3 is TGTGCCAGCAGTTTAGAGGGACGCATAAGCACAGATACGCAGTATTTT. Translation: CASSLEGRISTDTQYF. The V and J genes are TRBV12-3 or TRBV12-4 and TRBJ2-3, with D possibly being TRBD1 or TRBD2 (5 bases each). There are 16 residues in the CDR3. Trimming removed 1 base from V and 0 bases from J, with 11 bases in between.

This rearrangement joins TRBV7-9 to TRBJ2-7; D is perhaps TRBD1 (6 bases). V was pared by 5 bases and J by 2 bases, with 10 bases between. CDR3 length: 13 residues. The germline gives CDR1 SEHNR, CDR2 FQNEAQ (reference sequence). In nucleotides, the CDR3 is TGTGCCAGCAGCGACAGGAAAACCTACGAGCAGTACTTC. This sequence encodes CASSDRKTYEQYF.

The V and J genes are TRBV10-1 and TRBJ2-5, with D uncertain. Per the germline V gene, CDR1 is WNHNN and CDR2 is SYGVQD (reference sequence). There are 16 residues in the CDR3. V lost 3 bases and J lost 5, with 19 bases in between. The CDR3: CASSDDGPATRETQYF. The CDR3 DNA reads TGCGCCAGCAGTGACGACGGACCCGCCACACGGGAGACCCAGTACTTC.

This chain links TRBV4-3 with TRBJ1-2, with a possible D match to TRBD1 (6 bases). Germline CDR1 is LGHNA and CDR2 is YSLEER. The germline V and J ends were trimmed by 0 bases and 7 bases, with 12 bases remaining between them. The CDR3 spans 14 residues. In nucleotides, the CDR3 is TGCGCCAGCAGCCAAGAGAGTGGGGGGCCTGGCTACACCTTC. It encodes CASSQESGGPGYTF.